This T cell receptor (beta chain) was retrieved from a study of T cell clones after liver transplantation. Study as a whole: Three of eight recipients were HCV-positive; others had non-autoimmune, non-viral indications. Findings of the study overall: Donor-reactive sequences fell more than third party-reactive ones, suggesting partial deletion.

Profiled with immunoSEQ multiplex PCR; TCRdb holds only in-frame clones, not every one. The sample gives 65,000 to 95,000 clones, roughly 80% of which show up once; approximately 0.55% is in the top ten. The CDR3 is 14 residues long. V was cut by 5 bases and J by 4 bases, with 12 bases left in between. Germline CDR1 SGHTA, CDR2 FQGNSA. Sorting of unstimulated PBMCs yielded separate CD3+CD4+ and CD3+CD8+ fractions. A note on this clone: Its specificity is unknown.

The sequencing used CD4+ T cells from blood, collected before liver transplant. The TCR sequence derives from a human donor who received a liver transplant. V and J are TRBV7-2 and TRBJ2-1, with D tentatively TRBD1 or TRBD2 (5 bases each). This CDR3 reads CASSELGRYNEQFF. CDR3 DNA sequence: TGTGCCAGCAGCGAACTGGGACGGTACAATGAGCAGTTCTTC. The whole variable domain, filled in from reference TRBV7-2 and TRBJ2-1, reads GAGVSQSPSNKVTEKGKDVELRCDPISGHTALYWYRQSLGQGLEFLIYFQGNSAPDKSGLPSDRFSAERTGGSVSTLTIQRTQQEDSAVYLCASSELGRYNEQFFGPGTRLTVL.